This passage covers 28 T cell receptor beta chains from one sample sequenced in a study of regulatory T cells in long-lasting Graves disease (dated by TCRdb to about 2021). The protocol used for the library was multiplex PCR. TCRdb records Illumina HiSeq 4000 as the sequencer. To build TCR beta libraries, CDR3 regions were amplified by Arm-PCR using iRepertoire HTBI primers. TCRdb applied fastp at Q25 and MiXCR to the public reads, then kept only in-frame beta chains. All rows with the same CDR3 protein become a single entry with the most common DNA and genes. This sample lists 400,000 or so distinct CDR3 sequences; around 21% were detected once. The top ten clones comprise around 21% of the sample. Reading the label with the study, this specimen's time point is: persistent/refractory GD, antithyroid drugs over 5 years with positive TRAb. RNA was extracted from PBMCs in TRIzol for both TCR sequencing and RNA sequencing.

The sample consisted of peripheral blood mononuclear cells (PBMCs), taken when the disease was refractory, from a patient treated with antithyroid drugs. The receptors originated from a female donor with Graves disease.

The sample holds a few counts of this clonotype. Germline and junction disagree at one end, which may indicate a read error. The chain employs TRBV7-9 and TRBJ2-2, with a tentative D call TRBD2 (5 bases). Germline values: CDR1 SEHNR, CDR2 FQNEAQ (reference sequence). The CDR3 is made up of 15 amino acids. CDR3 nucleotides: TGTGCCAGCAGCCGAAGGCGGCAAATCACCGGGGAGCCGTTTTTT. Its protein product is CASSRRRQITGEPFF. Using reference TRBV7-9 and TRBJ2-2 for the parts outside the CDR3, the full variable domain is DTGVSQNPRHKITKRGQNVTFRCDPISEHNRLYWYRQTLGQGPEFLTYFQNEAQLEKSRLLSDRFSAERPKGSFSTLEIQRTEQGDSAMYLCASSRRRQITGEPFFGEGSRLTVL.

V and J are TRBV7-2 and TRBJ1-1; 7 positions match TRBD1. CDR1 and CDR2 (germline): SGHTA, FQGNSA. The CDR3 runs 13 residues. V shed 5 bases, J shed 5 bases, and the junction held 5 bases outside the gene matches. CDR3 amino acids: CASSITTGTEAFF. The CDR3 DNA reads as TGTGCCAGCAGCATAACGACAGGGACTGAAGCTTTCTTT.

The table lists this clonotype with many counts. The chain employs TRBV9 and TRBJ1-5; D is possibly TRBD1 (6 bases). Germline values: CDR1 SGDLS, CDR2 YYNGEE. CDR3 length: 14 residues. V was shortened by 3 bases and J by 7 bases, with 14 bases between the two germline ends. Here the CDR3 reads CASSGPGAGQPQHF. CDR3 nucleotide sequence: TGTGCCAGCAGCGGCCCAGGGGCCGGGCAGCCCCAGCATTTT. The variable domain in full, with the rest retrieved from reference TRBV9 and TRBJ1-5, is DSGVTQTPKHLITATGQRVTLRCSPRSGDLSVYWYQQSLDQGLQFLIQYYNGEERAKGNILERFSAQQFPDLHSELNLSSLELGDSALYFCASSGPGAGQPQHFGDGTRLSIL.

The rearrangement uses TRBV24-1 and TRBJ2-3; D is unresolved. This CDR3 comprises 14 residues. From germline, CDR1 is KGHDR and CDR2 SFDVKD. V shed 3 bases and J shed 2 bases, with 8 bases lying between them. DNA for the CDR3: TGTGCCACCAGTGATCAAGACTCCACAGATACGCAGTATTTT. This encodes CATSDQDSTDTQYF.

This clonotype was recorded many times. The rearrangement uses TRBV11-2 and TRBJ2-5, with a weak D call TRBD1 (6 bases). From germline, CDR1 is SGHAT and CDR2 FQNNGV. Trimming cost V 1 base and J 3 bases, with 15 bases left between them. The CDR3 runs 16 residues. The CDR3 DNA sequence: TGTGCCAGCAGCTTAGTTCCGTACAGGGACGAAGAGACCCAGTACTTC. It specifies CASSLVPYRDEETQYF.

This clonotype has a handful of counts. The V gene is TRBV29-1, the J gene TRBJ2-7; unclear D gene. V lost 1 base, J lost 1 base, and 14 bases lay in between. This CDR3 is 15 amino acids long. The germline V gene encodes CDR1 SQVTM and CDR2 ANQGSEA. CDR3 amino acids: CSVEGLAGPSYEQYF. CDR3 in DNA: TGCAGCGTTGAAGGTCTGGCAGGTCCATCCTACGAGCAGTACTTC.

There are a few counts of this clonotype. The CDR3 coding sequence is TGTGCCAGTAGTATTGGACGGACTCTCAATCAGCCCCAGCATTTT. This gives the protein CASSIGRTLNQPQHF. The chain uses TRBV19 and TRBJ1-5, with no clear D. This CDR3 is 15 amino acids long. The germline V and J ends were trimmed by 3 bases and 3 bases, with 12 bases remaining between them. Germline CDR1 and CDR2: LNHDA and SQIVND (reference sequence).

V is TRBV27 and J is TRBJ2-7; TRBD2 agrees at 14 bases. V lost 2 bases, J lost 5 bases, and 5 bases stayed unmatched. The CDR3 spans 16 residues. Germline V CDR1 and CDR2: MNHEY, SMNVEV (reference sequence). CDR3 DNA sequence: TGTGCCAGCAGTTTAACCAGGGGACTAGCGGGAGACGAGCAGTACTTC. Amino acid sequence: CASSLTRGLAGDEQYF.

This clonotype was detected ten times or more. This chain joins TRBV27 and TRBJ2-7; the D is unclear. The germline gives CDR1 MNHEY, CDR2 SMNVEV (reference sequence). This CDR3 spans 13 amino acids. V lost 7 bases to trimming and J lost 0 bases, with 10 bases between them. The DNA of the CDR3 is TGTGCCAGCACCGGGCCAGACTCCTACGAGCAGTACTTC. This gives the protein CASTGPDSYEQYF.

The rearrangement links TRBV5-4 to TRBJ2-3; TRBD1 aligns across 9 bases. The CDR3 consists of 14 residues. Germline lookup yields CDR1 SGHNT and CDR2 YYREEE (reference sequence). Trimming cost V 5 bases and J 4 bases; bases outside gene matches: 5. CDR3 nucleotide sequence: TGTGCCAGCAGTTTGAGACAGGGGGCAGATACGCAGTATTTT. This gives the protein CASSLRQGADTQYF.

A remark on this clonotype: This clone may be a read error of a much larger clone one base away. The chain links TRBV6-1 to TRBJ2-7; 9 bases align to TRBD2. Germline-derived CDR1 and CDR2 are MNHNS and SASEGT. This CDR3 contains 15 residues. Germline trimming cut 1 base from V and 1 base from J; bases unmatched to any gene: 2. CDR3 region: CASSEVAGGSYEQYF. In DNA, the CDR3 is TGTGCCAGCAGTGAAGTCGCGGGGGGGTCCTACGAGCAGTACTTC.

This clonotype came up many times. The V and J genes are TRBV7-8 and TRBJ2-4; 10 bases line up with TRBD1. This CDR3 has 17 amino acids. Trimming at V came to 5 bases and at J to 5 bases, leaving 12 bases not matched to a gene. The germline CDR1 and CDR2 sequences are SGHVS and FQNEAQ. The CDR3 loop is CASSRTIGQGVENIQYF. The CDR3 DNA reads TGTGCCAGCAGCAGGACTATCGGACAGGGGGTGGAAAACATTCAGTACTTC.

The rearrangement links TRBV4-1 to TRBJ2-3; a weak D match, TRBD2 (5 bases). Trimming cost V 0 bases and J 6 bases, with 16 bases left between them. The CDR3 covers 16 residues. The germline gives CDR1 MGHRA, CDR2 YSYEKL. The CDR3 sequence is CASSQELTNALDTQYF. CDR3 coding DNA: TGCGCCAGCAGCCAAGAATTGACTAACGCCCTGGATACGCAGTATTTT.

As regards this clonotype: A much larger clonotype is one base distant, so this may be a read error. This chain links TRBV20-1 with TRBJ1-1; D remains ambiguous. The CDR3 consists of 12 residues. Per the germline V gene, CDR1 is DFQATT and CDR2 is SNEGSKA (reference sequence). Trimming removed 3 bases at V and 4 bases at J, with 9 bases between. CDR3 amino acids: CSARVSSTEAFF. Written as DNA, the CDR3 is TGCAGTGCTAGGGTATCGAGCACTGAAGCTTTCTTT.

Concerning this clonotype: A much larger clone sits a single nucleotide away, making a read error possible. The V call is TRBV6-2 or TRBV6-3, the J call TRBJ1-5; TRBD1 matches at 10 bases. Germline trimming cut 5 bases from V and 5 bases from J; bases unmatched to any gene: 6. Germline V gene sequence: CDR1 MNHEY, CDR2 SVGEGT. This CDR3 comprises 15 residues. CDR3 region: CASSPGQGWDQPQHF. The CDR3 bases are TGTGCCAGCAGTCCGGGACAGGGGTGGGATCAGCCCCAGCATTTT.

This clonotype has ten or more counts. The chain couples TRBV28 to TRBJ1-1; D remains unclear. V was cut by 6 bases and J by 1 base, with 12 bases left in between. The germline V gene has CDR1 MDHEN and CDR2 SYDVKM. The CDR3 runs 14 residues. The chain's CDR3 is CASSLRARNTEAFF. The CDR3 region has the DNA TGTGCCAGCAGCCTCCGGGCACGGAACACTGAAGCTTTCTTT.

This clonotype was found many times. V is TRBV6-1 and J is TRBJ2-5; TRBD2 aligns across 7 bases. J was trimmed by 2 bases and V by 5 bases; bases with no gene match: 8. This CDR3 is built from 15 residues. Germline V CDR1 and CDR2: MNHNS, SASEGT. In DNA, the CDR3 is TGTGCCAGCAGTCCGACGCTAGCGGATCAAGAGACCCAGTACTTC. Translating gives CASSPTLADQETQYF.

On this clonotype: A much bigger clone sits one base away, suggesting this may be a read error. The chain carries TRBV28 and TRBJ2-7; D remains unclear. This CDR3 spans 15 amino acids. Germline assignment: CDR1 MDHEN and CDR2 SYDVKM. V lost 3 bases and J 3 bases, leaving 15 bases between the germline ends. The CDR3 here is CASSLPPARDYEQYF. Here the CDR3 DNA reads TGTGCCAGCAGTTTGCCTCCCGCAAGGGACTACGAGCAGTACTTC. Together with reference TRBV28 and TRBJ2-7, the CDR3 gives the full variable domain: DVKVTQSSRYLVKRTGEKVFLECVQDMDHENMFWYRQDPGLGLRLIYFSYDVKMKEKGDIPEGYSVSREKKERFSLILESASTNQTSMYLCASSLPPARDYEQYFGPGTRLTVT.

The chain carries TRBV6-2 or TRBV6-3 and TRBJ1-2, with no clear D. V gave up 2 bases and J gave up 6 bases, with 7 bases separating them. CDR3 size: 12 residues. Per germline, CDR1 MNHEY and CDR2 SVGEGT. The CDR3 spells CASSYTLDGYTF. The CDR3, as DNA: TGTGCCAGCAGTTACACCCTAGATGGCTACACCTTC.

The chain joins TRBV27 to TRBJ2-7; D is possibly TRBD2 (6 bases). The CDR3 contains 15 residues. V was shortened by 0 bases and J by 4 bases, with 13 bases between the two germline ends. Looked up from germline, CDR1 is MNHEY and CDR2 is SMNVEV (reference sequence). This chain's CDR3 is CASSLSFGSAYEQYF. DNA of the CDR3: TGTGCCAGCAGTTTATCGTTCGGGAGTGCGTACGAGCAGTACTTC.

This clonotype was found many times. The chain is built from TRBV20-1 and TRBJ2-7; D is undetermined. Germline loops: CDR1 DFQATT, CDR2 SNEGSKA (reference sequence). The CDR3 spans 13 residues. Deletions cut 3 bases from V and 3 bases from J, with 12 bases between. The CDR3 sequence: CSARVPGDYEQYF. The CDR3 nucleotides are TGCAGTGCTAGGGTACCTGGTGACTACGAGCAGTACTTC.

On this clonotype itself: A read error may be the cause here, since a much bigger clone is one base away. The CDR3 does not close with the conserved phenylalanine or tryptophan, likely indicating a read error. The gene calls are TRBV24-1 and TRBJ2-7; D unresolved. Germline V gene sequence: CDR1 KGHDR, CDR2 SFDVKD. The CDR3 runs 12 residues. The V end lost 3 bases, the J end lost 6 bases, and 8 bases lay between the germline ends. The CDR3 loop reads CATSDPPGEQYS. The CDR3 DNA follows: TGTGCCACCAGTGATCCCCCGGGCGAGCAGTACTCC.

The gene calls are TRBV20-1 and TRBJ1-2; 8 nucleotides match TRBD1. V lost 5 bases and J lost 8; bases outside the gene matches: 10. Germline values: CDR1 DFQATT, CDR2 SNEGSKA (reference sequence). The CDR3 is 13 residues long. The CDR3 reads CSALKDRVGGYTF. CDR3 bases: TGCAGTGCTCTCAAGGACAGGGTCGGCGGCTACACCTTC.

As to this clonotype: A much larger clone differs by one base, so this may be a read error. The chain combines TRBV29-1 with TRBJ1-2; 8 nucleotides align to TRBD1. The V and J ends lost 8 bases and 4 bases, in that order; junction bases with no gene match: 12. From germline, CDR1 is SQVTM and CDR2 ANQGSEA. The CDR3 covers 14 residues. The CDR3, as DNA: TGCAGCACCGGGGCAGGGGGCGTCGGCTATGGCTACACCTTC. This codes for CSTGAGGVGYGYTF.

The chain joins TRBV25-1 to TRBJ1-1, with a tentative D call TRBD1 (6 bases). Germline values: CDR1 MGHDK, CDR2 SYGVNS. The length of the CDR3 is 15 residues. V lost 1 base and J lost 6, with 15 bases in between. The CDR3 sequence is CASSEFGGAAAEAFF. The CDR3 DNA reads TGTGCCAGCAGTGAATTTGGGGGGGCGGCGGCTGAAGCTTTCTTT. Complete variable domain (other parts from reference TRBV25-1 and TRBJ1-1): EADIYQTPRYLVIGTGKKITLECSQTMGHDKMYWYQQDPGMELHLIHYSYGVNSTEKGDLSSESTVSRIRTEHFPLTLESARPSHTSQYLCASSEFGGAAAEAFFGQGTRLTVV.

Worth noting for this clonotype: The junction does not match germline at one end; this may be a read error. The chain has TRBV2 and TRBJ2-5, with a tentative D call TRBD2 (7 bases). Germline loops: CDR1 SNHLY, CDR2 FYNNEI. This CDR3 contains 12 residues. For the CDR3, the DNA is TGTGCCAGCAGCTTCGACGGGGGGCTTCAGGACTTC. Translating it yields CASSFDGGLQDF.

Concerning this clonotype: One junction end disagrees with the germline gene, perhaps due to a read error. The rearrangement links TRBV11-3 to TRBJ1-1, with unresolved D. The CDR3 extends over 12 amino acids. Looked up from germline, CDR1 is SGHNT and CDR2 is YENEEA. In DNA form, the CDR3 reads TGTGCCAGCAGCTCCGGGAACACTAAAGCTTTCTTT. Its protein is CASSSGNTKAFF. Variable domain in full (rest from reference TRBV11-3 and TRBJ1-1): EAGVVQSPRYKIIEKKQPVAFWCNPISGHNTLYWYLQNLGQGPELLIRYENEEAVDDSQLPKDRFSAERLKGVDSTLKIQPAELGDSAVYLCASSSGNTKAFFGQGTRLTVV.

This clonotype was observed once. V and J are TRBV28 and TRBJ1-1; 12 nucleotides match TRBD1. Trimming at V came to 2 bases and at J to 5 bases, leaving 6 bases not matched to a gene. Germline CDR1 is MDHEN and CDR2 is SYDVKM. This CDR3 contains 16 residues. DNA for the CDR3: TGTGCCAGCAGTTTACCGGGACAGGGGGCGCATACTGAAGCTTTCTTT. It codes for CASSLPGQGAHTEAFF.